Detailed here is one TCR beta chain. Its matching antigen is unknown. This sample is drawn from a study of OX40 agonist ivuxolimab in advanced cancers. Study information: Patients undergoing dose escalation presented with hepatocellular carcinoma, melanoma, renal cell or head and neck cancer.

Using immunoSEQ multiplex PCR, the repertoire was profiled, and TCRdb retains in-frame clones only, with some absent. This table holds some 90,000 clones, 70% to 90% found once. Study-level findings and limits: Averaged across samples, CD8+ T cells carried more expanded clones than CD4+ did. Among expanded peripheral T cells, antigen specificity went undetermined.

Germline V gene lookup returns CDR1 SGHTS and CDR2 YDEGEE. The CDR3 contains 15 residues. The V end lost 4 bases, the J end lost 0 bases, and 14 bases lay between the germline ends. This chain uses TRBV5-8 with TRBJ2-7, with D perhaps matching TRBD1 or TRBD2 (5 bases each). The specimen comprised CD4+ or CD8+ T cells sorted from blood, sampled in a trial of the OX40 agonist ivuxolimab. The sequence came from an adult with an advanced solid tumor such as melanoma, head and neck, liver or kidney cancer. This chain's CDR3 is CASSVGTASSYEQYF. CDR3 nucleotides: TGTGCCAGCAGCGTCGGGACGGCTAGCTCCTACGAGCAGTACTTC.